This TCR beta chain derives from a study of response to subunit inactivated influenza vaccine (dated by TCRdb to the late 2010s). With respect to the entire study: The study used deep quantitative T cell receptor repertoire profiling to track responses to a trivalent subunit inactivated influenza vaccine.

Broad study findings and their caveats: It was suggested by the authors that each seasonal influenza vaccination may recruit only a limited number of new T cells.

Library prep was done by RT-PCR. The data were produced on an Illumina HiSeq 2500. TCRdb's own reprocessing of the public reads used fastp at Q25 and MiXCR and kept productive beta chains. Rows are combined by CDR3 protein, so each entry shows the most common genes and DNA. Across this sample there are hundreds of thousands of distinct CDR3 sequences, with 11% to 15% seen only once. The ten largest clones capture 5.5% to 7% of the sample. Sequences SNHLY (CDR1) and FYNNEI (CDR2) are obtained from the germline V gene. Including the terminal cysteine and phenylalanine, the CDR3 comprises 13 residues. Here the CDR3 DNA is all that survives: 39 bases in frame from base 1. Trimming removed 1 base from V and 7 bases from J, leaving 8 bases between the germline ends. This clonotype was seen a single time. What this receptor recognizes is not known. No qualities accompany the bases; no much larger clone lies one base away. One read provides weak support.

The chain employs TRBV2 and TRBJ2-1; there is no confident call for the D gene. This specimen consisted of PBMCs from blood, obtained 14 to 15 days before vaccination. The source is a man aged 45 to 65 who received an inactivated influenza vaccine. Donor details come from another sample of the same person, matched by shared clones. The CDR3 in this case is CASSEGQQNEQFF. The DNA sequence is given as TGTGCCAGCAGTGAAGGTCAGCAAAATGAGCAGTTCTTC.